The 23 T cell receptor beta chains listed next were all sequenced from one sample in a study of blood T cell repertoires in COVID-19. Clones were sequenced by immunoSEQ multiplex PCR, and TCRdb holds only the in-frame ones, with some missing. This repertoire shows 75,000 to 100,000 clones, about 90% found once; its top ten account for 4.5%. Sequencing was performed on peripheral blood. The receptors shown here come from a man in his 70s with acute or convalescent COVID-19.

Only one count was recorded for this clone. This sequence joins TRBV6-5 and TRBJ2-5; TRBD1 matches 9 bases. Unmatched junction bases numbered 8, after V lost 7 bases and J lost 2 bases. Germline V gives CDR1 MNHEY, CDR2 SVGAGI. The CDR3 consists of 15 residues. The CDR3 protein is CASTRGQGLQETQYF. CDR3 in DNA: TGTGCCAGCACCAGGGGACAGGGATTACAAGAGACCCAGTACTTC.

This clone was counted a few times. The chain combines TRBV5-5 with TRBJ1-2; TRBD1 is a possible D gene (6 bases). The germline gives CDR1 SGHKS, CDR2 YYEKEE (reference sequence). The CDR3 runs 14 residues. With 4 bases removed from V and 6 bases from J, the gap between germline ends came to 16 bases. DNA for the CDR3: TGTGCCAGCAGCGTGAACGGGGGGCGGAATGGCTACACCTTC. Protein product: CASSVNGGRNGYTF.

The rearrangement uses TRBV27 and TRBJ2-3; perhaps TRBD1 as D (5 bases). CDR1 is MNHEY and CDR2 is SMNVEV in the germline V gene (reference sequence). The CDR3 loop spans 14 amino acids. The V and J ends lost 6 bases and 1 base respectively, with 11 bases between them. CDR3 region: CASSRQLRTDTQYF. In DNA form, the CDR3 reads TGTGCCAGCAGCCGACAGTTACGCACAGATACGCAGTATTTT.

The chain uses TRBV3-1 (or the pseudogene TRBV3-2) and TRBJ2-7; tentatively, D is TRBD2 (5 bases). This CDR3 is 14 amino acids long. The germline V gene encodes CDR1 LGHDT and CDR2 YNNKEL (reference sequence). The germline V and J ends were trimmed by 2 bases and 2 bases, with 10 bases remaining between them. CDR3 sequence (DNA): TGTGCCAGCAGCCAAATCCAGCGGACCTACGAGCAGTACTTC. This encodes CASSQIQRTYEQYF.

The gene calls are TRBV5-5 and TRBJ2-3; TRBD1 matches 7 bases. Losses at the gene ends were 4 bases for V and 3 bases for J; bases not matched to a gene: 8. CDR1 is SGHKS, CDR2 YYEKEE, per germline (reference sequence). This CDR3 has 15 amino acids. Here the CDR3 reads CASSRDMDRTDTQYF. The CDR3 DNA sequence: TGTGCCAGCAGCCGCGATATGGACAGGACAGATACGCAGTATTTT.

The chain is built from TRBV10-3 and TRBJ1-2, with 8 bases that match TRBD1. Unmatched junction bases numbered 7, after V lost 7 bases and J lost 6 bases. CDR1 and CDR2 (germline): ENHRY, SYGVKD. This CDR3 is 13 amino acids long. The CDR3 DNA follows: TGTGCCATCACGAAGGGACAGGTTGATGGCTACACCTTC. Its translation is CAITKGQVDGYTF.

This sequence joins TRBV27 and TRBJ2-7; no reliable D call. CDR1 MNHEY and CDR2 SMNVEV come from the germline V gene (reference sequence). Trimming cost V 2 bases and J 2 bases, with 10 bases left between them. This CDR3 region has 14 residues. The CDR3 DNA sequence: TGTGCCAGCAGTTTAGGGCGCAGGACCTACGAGCAGTACTTC. This sequence encodes CASSLGRRTYEQYF.

The chain employs TRBV12-3 or TRBV12-4 and TRBJ1-5; possibly TRBD1 for D (6 bases). The CDR3 has 13 residues. Trimming removed 5 bases from V and 4 bases from J, with 9 bases in between. CDR3 protein: CASSDRSNQPQHF. CDR3 bases: TGTGCCAGCAGTGACAGGAGTAATCAGCCCCAGCATTTT.

The chain carries TRBV9 and TRBJ1-1; the D is unclear. Deletions cut 0 bases from V and 2 bases from J, with 14 bases between. This CDR3 region has 16 residues. The germline V gene encodes CDR1 SGDLS and CDR2 YYNGEE. The CDR3 DNA reads as TGTGCCAGCAGCGTAGCCCTGGGCGGGAAAAACACTGAAGCTTTCTTT. Its protein is CASSVALGGKNTEAFF.

The gene calls are TRBV6-5 and TRBJ1-2; TRBD1 agrees at 8 bases. Germline CDR1 is MNHEY and CDR2 is SVGAGI. V gave up 5 bases and J gave up 8 bases; unmatched junction bases: 7. CDR3 size: 13 residues. The CDR3 coding sequence is TGTGCCAGCAGTCCCAGGGGGCAGGGCGGCTACACCTTC. It encodes CASSPRGQGGYTF.

Turning to this clone: Because it lacks the conserved phenylalanine or tryptophan at the end, this CDR3 is likely a read error. The DNA is left out, because the CDR3 cannot be placed on it with certainty; the CDR3 is given as TCRdb lists it. The chain has TRBV19 and TRBJ1-1; the tabulated D call, TRBD1, remains unverified against the DNA. Germline CDR1 LNHDA, CDR2 SQIVND (reference sequence). The CDR3 is made up of 14 amino acids, end residues included. The CDR3 sequence: CASSIPAGTGGIAL.

The chain carries TRBV9 and TRBJ2-3, with 11 nucleotides matching TRBD2. CDR1 SGDLS and CDR2 YYNGEE come from the germline V gene. The CDR3 has 23 amino acids. J gave up 0 bases and V 0 bases, and 21 bases lay outside the gene matches. The CDR3 protein is CASSVALASGGPRSPSSTDTQYF. The CDR3 DNA follows: TGTGCCAGCAGCGTAGCGTTGGCTAGCGGGGGGCCGCGGTCTCCCTCTAGCACAGATACGCAGTATTTT.

The chain recombines TRBV18 with TRBJ1-1, with TRBD1 identical over 7 bases. Germline lookup yields CDR1 KGHSH and CDR2 LQKENI. V lost 0 bases to trimming and J lost 3 bases; unmatched junction nucleotides: 4. This CDR3 has 15 amino acids. The CDR3 DNA follows: TGTGCCAGCTCACCACCGGACAGGCGGTACACTGAAGCTTTCTTT. This translates into CASSPPDRRYTEAFF.

The J gene is TRBJ2-1, the V gene TRBV12-5, with 7 bases aligning to TRBD2. The CDR3 is 18 residues long. The V and J ends lost 0 bases and 3 bases, in that order; junction bases with no gene match: 11. Germline CDR1 is LGHNT and CDR2 is FRNRAP. CDR3 DNA sequence: TGTGCTAGTGGTTTGGTAATAAACGTTGGGGGGGGCTACAATGAGCAGTTCTTC. It translates to CASGLVINVGGGYNEQFF.

The V gene is TRBV5-6, the J gene TRBJ2-6; D gene ambiguous. Trimming took 2 bases from V and 8 from J, leaving 11 bases between them. The CDR3 has 14 residues. Per the germline V gene, CDR1 is SGHDT and CDR2 is YYEEEE. This chain's CDR3 is CASSFSDISNVLTF. CDR3 DNA sequence: TGTGCCAGCAGCTTCAGTGACATTTCCAACGTCCTGACTTTC. Drawing the rest from reference TRBV5-6 and TRBJ2-6, the complete variable domain is DAGVTQSPTHLIKTRGQQVTLRCSPKSGHDTVSWYQQALGQGPQFIFQYYEEEERQRGNFPDRFSGHQFPNYSSELNVNALLLGDSALYLCASSFSDISNVLTFGAGSRLTVL.

The CDR3 DNA is TGCGCCAGCAGCCATTCCCTTCCTGGGACAGGGGGAGAGACCCAGTACTTC. This codes for CASSHSLPGTGGETQYF. V usage is TRBV4-1 and J usage is TRBJ2-5, with 11 bases identical to TRBD1. CDR1 and CDR2 (germline): MGHRA, YSYEKL. V lost 3 bases, J lost 4 bases, and 10 bases stayed unmatched. The CDR3 consists of 17 residues.

V is TRBV9 and J is TRBJ2-2; D possibly corresponds to TRBD1 (7 bases). Trimming left V 4 bases short and J 7 bases short, with 11 bases between. The germline V gene has CDR1 SGDLS and CDR2 YYNGEE. This CDR3 has 13 amino acids. CDR3 DNA: TGTGCCAGCAGCCCAGGGGGGATCGGGGAGCTGTTTTTT. Translating gives CASSPGGIGELFF.

The genes are TRBV18 and TRBJ1-2, with 10 positions matching TRBD1. Unmatched junction bases numbered 5, after V lost 6 bases and J lost 4 bases. The CDR3 runs to 14 residues. CDR1 and CDR2 from the germline V gene are KGHSH and LQKENI. The CDR3 bases are TGTGCCAGCTCGGGGACAGGGGATGGCTATGGCTACACCTTC. Translating it yields CASSGTGDGYGYTF.

The chain carries TRBV3-1 (or the pseudogene TRBV3-2) and TRBJ1-5; TRBD1 matches at 9 bases. V trimming: 2 bases; J trimming: 7 bases; junction bases outside the gene matches: 9. The CDR3 length is 16 residues. The germline V gene encodes CDR1 LGHDT and CDR2 YNNKEL (reference sequence). The CDR3 DNA reads as TGTGCCAGCAGCCAAAATTTGGACAGGGGAGACCAGCCCCAGCATTTT. Its protein product is CASSQNLDRGDQPQHF.

This clone was observed a single time. The chain couples TRBV19 to TRBJ1-2; 7 positions agree with TRBD1. The junction had 5 bases not matched to a gene; V was cut back by 2 bases and J by 5 bases. Germline V gene sequence: CDR1 LNHDA, CDR2 SQIVND (reference sequence). The CDR3 is 14 amino acids. CDR3: CASSIFRDRYGYTF. The CDR3 DNA is TGTGCCAGTAGTATATTTAGGGACAGATATGGCTACACCTTC.

The chain has TRBV28 and TRBJ2-7; TRBD1 is a possible D gene (6 bases). V was clipped by 6 bases and J by 2 bases, with 11 bases between them. The CDR3 covers 13 residues. Germline V lookup: CDR1 MDHEN, CDR2 SYDVKM. The CDR3 region is CASSLGTPYEQYV. The CDR3 DNA reads TGTGCCAGCAGCTTGGGGACACCCTACGAGCAGTACGTC.

This clone has just a few counts. The chain has TRBV6-1 and TRBJ1-5; D is undetermined. CDR1 MNHNS and CDR2 SASEGT come from the germline V gene. V lost 3 bases and J 3 bases, leaving 12 bases between the germline ends. This CDR3 region has 15 residues. The CDR3 sequence is CASSEIREDNQPQHF. In nucleotides, the CDR3 is TGTGCCAGCAGTGAGATACGGGAGGACAATCAGCCCCAGCATTTT.

For this clone: The junction departs from the called germline gene at one end, perhaps through a read error. The genes are TRBV4-1 and TRBJ2-4; TRBD2 matches 7 bases. CDR1 is MGHRA and CDR2 is YSYEKL in the germline V gene. This CDR3 contains 16 residues. The CDR3 loop is CTSSLHPGRGENIQYF. The CDR3 region has the DNA TGCACCAGCAGCCTCCACCCGGGACGGGGGGAAAACATTCAGTACTTC.